In its sample, the clone carrying this T cell receptor beta chain was seen a few times. The data derive from a study of patients and donors after allogeneic stem cell transplantation. Via MiXCR, TCRdb re-called the RT-PCR reads, giving one row per CDR3 protein. Of some 960,000 distinct CDR3 sequences listed, roughly 18% were seen once; the top ten hold around 6%. V dropped 7 bases and J dropped 0 bases, with 7 bases sitting between them. Germline CDR1 and CDR2: MNHEY and SVGEGT. The CDR3 runs 14 residues. The source of this sequence is a human donor who was either an allogeneic HSCT recipient or a stem cell or donor lymphocyte infusion donor (not recorded which). It is not recorded whose cells these are; they may come from a transplant donor. Sequencing was done on a sample of blood, either unsorted or a sorted T cell fraction (not recorded which). The chain uses TRBV6-2 or TRBV6-3 and TRBJ2-6; D is uncertain. In nucleotides, the CDR3 is TGTGCCAGCACCCTAGGCTCTGGGGCCAACGTCCTGACTTTC. Residues: CASTLGSGANVLTF.